The rows below give T cell receptor beta chains drawn from one sample of a study of T cell responses to AZD1222 COVID-19 vaccine. TCRdb's table, derived via immunoSEQ multiplex PCR, lists solely in-frame clones and lacks some. The sample has roughly 150,000 clones, roughly 90% seen once. The specimen was peripheral blood, collected on day 0 of AZD1222 vaccination. The receptors shown here come from an adult in good health. The CDR3 runs from the conserved cysteine through the conserved F or W. A D gene is named only where the DNA matches it firmly. Part of the rows lack a size; the others show once, few, many or a class for expanded clones.

D gene,V gene,clone size,J gene,CDR3 protein,CDR3 DNA
TRBD1,TRBV24-1,once,TRBJ2-2,CATSDRPDRGRINTGELFF,TGTGCCACCAGTGACCGCCCGGACAGGGGAAGAATCAACACCGGGGAGCTGTTTTTT
NA,TRBV7-8,NA,TRBJ1-3,CASSLDRAQTGNTIYF,TGTGCCAGCAGCTTAGACAGGGCCCAAACTGGAAACACCATATATTTT
NA,TRBV6-1,NA,TRBJ1-4,CASSEGRGWEEKLFF,TGTGCCAGCAGTGAAGGAAGGGGCTGGGAGGAAAAACTGTTTTTT
NA,TRBV4-1,NA,TRBJ1-2,CASSRGPPTGYTF,TGCGCCAGCAGCCGGGGACCCCCGACTGGCTACACCTTC
TRBD1,TRBV6-5,NA,TRBJ1-5,CASIQQGRDQPQHF,TGTGCCAGCATACAACAGGGGAGGGATCAGCCCCAGCATTTT
NA,TRBV6-2/TRBV6-3,once,TRBJ2-1,CASSTPGTRSYNEQFF,TGTGCCAGCAGCACTCCCGGGACGCGGTCCTACAATGAGCAGTTCTTC
NA,TRBV18,NA,TRBJ2-5,CASSPRAGLGETQYF,TGTGCCAGCTCACCACGGGCAGGCCTTGGGGAGACCCAGTACTTC
NA,TRBV11-3,NA,TRBJ1-1,CASSLVVGTEAFF,TGTGCCAGCAGCTTAGTGGTTGGCACTGAAGCTTTCTTT
NA,TRBV9,NA,TRBJ2-1,CASSVGVEGGNEQFF,TGTGCCAGCAGCGTAGGGGTGGAGGGAGGCAATGAGCAGTTCTTC
NA,TRBV11-1,NA,TRBJ1-4,CASSLGAEKLFF,TGTGCCAGCAGCCTAGGGGCGGAAAAACTGTTTTTT
TRBD1,TRBV27,NA,TRBJ1-1,CASSLQGANTEAFF,TGTGCCAGCAGTTTACAGGGGGCGAACACTGAAGCTTTCTTT
NA,TRBV19,NA,TRBJ2-1,CASTPWATHNEQFF,TGTGCCAGTACCCCGTGGGCTACTCACAATGAGCAGTTCTTC
TRBD1,TRBV28,NA,TRBJ2-1,CASRPGGFSYNEQFF,TGTGCCAGCAGGCCAGGGGGATTCTCCTACAATGAGCAGTTCTTC
TRBD2,TRBV4-3,NA,TRBJ2-7,CASSPGAGALYEQYF,TGCGCCAGCAGCCCCGGGGCGGGAGCTTTATACGAGCAGTACTTC
NA,TRBV27,NA,TRBJ2-5,CASTSRDQETQYF,TGTGCCAGCACCAGCCGGGACCAAGAGACCCAGTACTTC
NA,TRBV29-1,NA,TRBJ1-1,CSAGQLNTEAFF,TGCAGCGCCGGACAGTTGAACACTGAAGCTTTCTTT
TRBD1,TRBV4-3,NA,TRBJ1-5,CASSQDRTGVNQPQHF,TGCGCCAGCAGCCAAGATCGAACAGGGGTAAATCAGCCCCAGCATTTT